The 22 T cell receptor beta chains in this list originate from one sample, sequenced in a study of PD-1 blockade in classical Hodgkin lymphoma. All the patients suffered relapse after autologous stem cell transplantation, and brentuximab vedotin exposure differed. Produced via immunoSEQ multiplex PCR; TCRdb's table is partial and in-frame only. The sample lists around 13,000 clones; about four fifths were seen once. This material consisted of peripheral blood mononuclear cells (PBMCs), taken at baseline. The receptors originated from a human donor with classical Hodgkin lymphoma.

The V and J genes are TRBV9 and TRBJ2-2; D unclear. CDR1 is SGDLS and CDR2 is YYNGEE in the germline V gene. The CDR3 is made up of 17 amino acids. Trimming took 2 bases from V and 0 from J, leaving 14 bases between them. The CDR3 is CASSVGGRVTNTGELFF. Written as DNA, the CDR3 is TGTGCCAGCAGCGTGGGTGGACGGGTAACGAACACCGGGGAGCTGTTTTTT. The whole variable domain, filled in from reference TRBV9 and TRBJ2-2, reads DSGVTQTPKHLITATGQRVTLRCSPRSGDLSVYWYQQSLDQGLQFLIQYYNGEERAKGNILERFSAQQFPDLHSELNLSSLELGDSALYFCASSVGGRVTNTGELFFGEGSRLTVL.

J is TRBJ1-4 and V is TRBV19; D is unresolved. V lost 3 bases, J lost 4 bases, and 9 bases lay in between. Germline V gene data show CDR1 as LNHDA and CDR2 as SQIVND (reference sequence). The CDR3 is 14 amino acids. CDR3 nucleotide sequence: TGTGCCAGTAGTATCGGGCGGTATAATGAAAAACTGTTTTTT. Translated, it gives CASSIGRYNEKLFF.

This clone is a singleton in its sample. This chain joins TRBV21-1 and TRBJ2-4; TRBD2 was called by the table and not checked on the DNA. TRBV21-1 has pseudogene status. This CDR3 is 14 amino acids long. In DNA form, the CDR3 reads TGTGCCAGCAGCGCCCGGGAGAGGAAAAACATTCAGTACTTC. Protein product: CASSARERKNIQYF.

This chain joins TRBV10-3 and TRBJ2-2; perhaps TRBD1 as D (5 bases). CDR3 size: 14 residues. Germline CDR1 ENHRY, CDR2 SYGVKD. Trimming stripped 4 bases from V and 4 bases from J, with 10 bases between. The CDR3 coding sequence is TGTGCCATCAGTGGGACATCAGTCACCGGGGAGCTGTTTTTT. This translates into CAISGTSVTGELFF.

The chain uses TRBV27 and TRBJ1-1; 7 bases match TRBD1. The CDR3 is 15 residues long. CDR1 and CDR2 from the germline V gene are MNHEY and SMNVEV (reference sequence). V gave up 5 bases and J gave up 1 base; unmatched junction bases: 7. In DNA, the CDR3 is TGTGCCAGCAGTGACATGGGACAGACGAACACTGAAGCTTTCTTT. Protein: CASSDMGQTNTEAFF.

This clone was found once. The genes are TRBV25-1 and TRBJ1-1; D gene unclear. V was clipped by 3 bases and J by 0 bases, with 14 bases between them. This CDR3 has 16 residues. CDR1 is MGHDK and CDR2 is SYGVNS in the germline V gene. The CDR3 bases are TGTGCCAGCAGTGACCTGAGATCTTCTGTGAACACTGAAGCTTTCTTT. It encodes CASSDLRSSVNTEAFF.

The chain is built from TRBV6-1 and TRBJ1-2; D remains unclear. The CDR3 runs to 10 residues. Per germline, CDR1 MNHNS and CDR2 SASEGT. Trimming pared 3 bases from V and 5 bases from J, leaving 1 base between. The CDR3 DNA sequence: TGTGCCAGCAGTGAGTATGGCTACACCTTC. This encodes CASSEYGYTF.

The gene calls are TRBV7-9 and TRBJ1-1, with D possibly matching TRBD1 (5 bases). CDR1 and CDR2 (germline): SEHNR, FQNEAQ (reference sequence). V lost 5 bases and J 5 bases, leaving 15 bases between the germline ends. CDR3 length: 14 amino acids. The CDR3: CASSGPGARTEAFF. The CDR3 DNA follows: TGTGCCAGCAGCGGACCCGGGGCGCGGACTGAAGCTTTCTTT.

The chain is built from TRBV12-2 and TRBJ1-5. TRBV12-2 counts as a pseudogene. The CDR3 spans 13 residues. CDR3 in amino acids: CGPGGQGNQPQHF. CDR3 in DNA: TGTGGCCCGGGAGGGCAGGGCAATCAGCCCCAGCATTTT.

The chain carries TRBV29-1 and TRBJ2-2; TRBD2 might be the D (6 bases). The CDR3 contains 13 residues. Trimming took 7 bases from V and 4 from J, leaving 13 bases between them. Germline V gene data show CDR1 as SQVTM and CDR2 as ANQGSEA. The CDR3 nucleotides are TGCAGCGGAAGGGGACTTCTCACCGGGGAGCTGTTTTTT. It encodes CSGRGLLTGELFF.

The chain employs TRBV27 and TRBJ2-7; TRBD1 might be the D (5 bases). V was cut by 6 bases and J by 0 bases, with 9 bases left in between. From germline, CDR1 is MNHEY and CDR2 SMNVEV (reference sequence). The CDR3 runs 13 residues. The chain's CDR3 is CASRPRASYEQYF. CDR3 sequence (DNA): TGTGCCAGCAGGCCCAGGGCCTCCTACGAGCAGTACTTC.

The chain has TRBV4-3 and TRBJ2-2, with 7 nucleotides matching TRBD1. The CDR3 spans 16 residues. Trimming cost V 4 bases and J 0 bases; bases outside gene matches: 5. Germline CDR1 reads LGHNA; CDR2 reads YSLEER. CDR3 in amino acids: CASSRNQGANTGELFF. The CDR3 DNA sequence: TGCGCCAGCAGCCGGAACCAGGGGGCGAACACCGGGGAGCTGTTTTTT.

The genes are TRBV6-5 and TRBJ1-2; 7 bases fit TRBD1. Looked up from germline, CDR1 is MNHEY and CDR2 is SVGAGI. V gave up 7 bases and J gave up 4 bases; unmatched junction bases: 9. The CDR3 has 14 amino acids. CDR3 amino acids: CASNPRQGFYGYTF. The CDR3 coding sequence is TGTGCCAGCAATCCTCGACAGGGCTTCTATGGCTACACCTTC.

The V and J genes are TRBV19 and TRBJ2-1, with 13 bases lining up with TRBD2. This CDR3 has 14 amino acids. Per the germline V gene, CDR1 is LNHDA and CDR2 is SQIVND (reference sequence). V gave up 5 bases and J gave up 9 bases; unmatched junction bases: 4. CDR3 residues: CASSRLAGGREQFF. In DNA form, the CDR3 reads TGTGCCAGTAGTCGACTAGCGGGAGGTCGTGAGCAGTTCTTC. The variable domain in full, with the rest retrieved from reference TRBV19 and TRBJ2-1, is DGGITQSPKYLFRKEGQNVTLSCEQNLNHDAMYWYRQDPGQGLRLIYYSQIVNDFQKGDIAEGYSVSREKKESFPLTVTSAQKNPTAFYLCASSRLAGGREQFFGPGTRLTVL.

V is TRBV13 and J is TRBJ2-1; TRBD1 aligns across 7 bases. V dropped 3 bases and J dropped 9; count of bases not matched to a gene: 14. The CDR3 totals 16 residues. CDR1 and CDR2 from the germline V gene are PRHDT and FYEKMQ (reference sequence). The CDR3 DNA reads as TGTGCCAGCAGCTTCCAGACAGGGACACCTTTGAGTGAGCAGTTCTTC. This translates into CASSFQTGTPLSEQFF.

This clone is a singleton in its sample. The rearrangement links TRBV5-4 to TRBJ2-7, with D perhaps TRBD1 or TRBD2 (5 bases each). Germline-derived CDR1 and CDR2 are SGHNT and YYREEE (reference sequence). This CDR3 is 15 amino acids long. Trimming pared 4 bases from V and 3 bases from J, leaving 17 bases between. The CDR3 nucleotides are TGTGCCAGCAGCAGGACTGGGGGTCTACGCTACGAGCAGTACTTC. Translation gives CASSRTGGLRYEQYF.

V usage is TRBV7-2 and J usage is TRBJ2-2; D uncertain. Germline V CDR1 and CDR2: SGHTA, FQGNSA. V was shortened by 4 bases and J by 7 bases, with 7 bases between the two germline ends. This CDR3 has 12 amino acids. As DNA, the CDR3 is TGTGCCAGCAGCTACTTAGTCGGGGAGCTGTTTTTT. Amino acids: CASSYLVGELFF.

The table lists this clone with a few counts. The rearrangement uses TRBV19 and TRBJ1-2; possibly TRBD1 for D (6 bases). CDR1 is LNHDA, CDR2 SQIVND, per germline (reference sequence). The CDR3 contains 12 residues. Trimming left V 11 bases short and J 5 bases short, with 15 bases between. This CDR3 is CAARWGHYGYTF. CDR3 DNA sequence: TGTGCCGCTCGATGGGGGCATTATGGCTACACCTTC.

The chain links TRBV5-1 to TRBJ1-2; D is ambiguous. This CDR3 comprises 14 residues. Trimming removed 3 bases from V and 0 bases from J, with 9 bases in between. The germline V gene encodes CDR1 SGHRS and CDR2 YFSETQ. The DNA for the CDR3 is TGCGCCAGCAGCTCTGGCGGTTCTAACTATGGCTACACCTTC. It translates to CASSSGGSNYGYTF.

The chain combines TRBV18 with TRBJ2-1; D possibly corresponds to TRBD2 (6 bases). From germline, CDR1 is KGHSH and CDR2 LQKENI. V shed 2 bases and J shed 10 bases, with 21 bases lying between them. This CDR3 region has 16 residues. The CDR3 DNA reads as TGTGCCAGCTCACCATCCGTCGCTAGCGTAAAGGGGGAGCAGTTCTTC. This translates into CASSPSVASVKGEQFF.

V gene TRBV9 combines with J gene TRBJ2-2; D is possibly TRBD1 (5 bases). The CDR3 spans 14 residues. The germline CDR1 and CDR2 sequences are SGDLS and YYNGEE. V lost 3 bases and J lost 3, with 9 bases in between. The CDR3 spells CASSAQGDTGELFF. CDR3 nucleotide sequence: TGTGCCAGCAGCGCCCAGGGTGACACCGGGGAGCTGTTTTTT.

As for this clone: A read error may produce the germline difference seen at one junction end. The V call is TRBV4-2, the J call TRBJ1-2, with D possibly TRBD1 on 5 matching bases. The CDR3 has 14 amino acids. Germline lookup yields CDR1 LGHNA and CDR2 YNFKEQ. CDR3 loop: CASTQYQGSYGYTF. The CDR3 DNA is TGTGCCAGCACCCAATATCAGGGAAGCTATGGCTACACCTTC.